The 11 T cell receptor beta chains listed next were all sequenced from one sample in a study of identical twins. MiXCR, applied by TCRdb to the 5' RACE reads, yields one record per CDR3 protein. The data show 1,800,000 or so distinct CDR3 sequences, 25% to 35% seen once. Sequenced sample: cord blood. These receptors were collected from a newborn girl in good health.

This clonotype was seen many times. The rearrangement links TRBV3-1 to TRBJ2-7, with 9 bases that match TRBD2. CDR1 is LGHDT and CDR2 is YNNKEL in the germline V gene (reference sequence). This CDR3 is 15 amino acids long. Unmatched junction bases numbered 3, after V lost 1 base and J lost 2 bases. The DNA of the CDR3 is TGTGCCAGCAGCCAAGGACTAGCGGAGACCTACGAGCAGTACTTC. Its translation is CASSQGLAETYEQYF.

In its sample, this clonotype was seen many times. This chain joins TRBV18 and TRBJ2-1, with D perhaps TRBD1 (5 bases). V dropped 8 bases and J dropped 7 bases, with 12 bases sitting between them. The germline V gene encodes CDR1 KGHSH and CDR2 LQKENI. The CDR3 length is 12 residues. In nucleotides, the CDR3 is TGTGCCAGCAGTCCCCCAGGGAATGAGCAGTTCTTC. Its translation is CASSPPGNEQFF.

The J gene is TRBJ1-2, the V gene TRBV11-2; TRBD1 might be the D (5 bases). The CDR3 is 15 residues long. V was shortened by 5 bases and J by 2 bases, with 15 bases between the two germline ends. CDR1 is SGHAT and CDR2 is FQNNGV in the germline V gene. The CDR3 here is CASSAGAGLNYGYTF. DNA for the CDR3: TGTGCCAGCAGCGCCGGGGCAGGCCTGAACTATGGCTACACCTTC.

Notes on this clonotype: A read error may be the cause here, since a much bigger clone is one base away. The chain links TRBV13 to TRBJ1-4; TRBD1 might be the D (6 bases). CDR1 is PRHDT, CDR2 FYEKMQ, per germline (reference sequence). The CDR3 extends over 14 amino acids. The CDR3 protein is CASSIGQFNEKLFF. The DNA of the CDR3 is TGTGCCAGCAGCATAGGACAGTTTAATGAAAAACTGTTTTTT.

The chain joins TRBV20-1 to TRBJ1-2; 8 bases align to TRBD1. Trimming took 3 bases from V and 0 from J; bases not matched to a gene: 12. CDR1 is DFQATT and CDR2 is SNEGSKA in the germline V gene (reference sequence). This CDR3 has 17 residues. The CDR3 nucleotides are TGCAGTGCTAGTACCCCGGGACAGGCCGTTTCTAACTATGGCTACACCTTC. This sequence encodes CSASTPGQAVSNYGYTF.

This rearrangement joins TRBV20-1 to TRBJ1-5; 7 positions agree with TRBD1. CDR3 length: 17 amino acids. With V trimmed by 5 bases and J by 1 base, 14 bases remained unmatched. The germline V gene encodes CDR1 DFQATT and CDR2 SNEGSKA (reference sequence). The CDR3, as DNA: TGCAGTGCTCCCGAAGTCCAGGACAGGAGGAGCAATCAGCCCCAGCATTTT. The encoded protein is CSAPEVQDRRSNQPQHF.

On this clonotype: A much larger clone lies a single base off, so this may be a read error. The V call is TRBV29-1, the J call TRBJ2-5, with D maybe TRBD1 (5 bases). V was shortened by 4 bases and J by 0 bases, with 6 bases between the two germline ends. The germline CDR1 and CDR2 sequences are SQVTM and ANQGSEA. CDR3 length: 12 amino acids. The CDR3 reads CSVGRDQETQYF. The CDR3 region has the DNA TGCAGCGTTGGCAGGGACCAAGAGACCCAGTACTTC.

This clonotype was seen a handful of times. The chain recombines TRBV5-1 with TRBJ2-3; no clear D. Trimming stripped 0 bases from V and 3 bases from J, with 11 bases between. Germline loops: CDR1 SGHRS, CDR2 YFSETQ. This CDR3 has 15 amino acids. The chain's CDR3 is CASSLVGRMTDTQYF. CDR3 DNA: TGCGCCAGCAGCTTGGTGGGCAGGATGACAGATACGCAGTATTTT.

CDR3 region: CAITEGTSGGSSRNEQFF. The CDR3 DNA follows: TGTGCCATCACCGAGGGGACTAGCGGGGGGAGCTCCCGCAATGAGCAGTTCTTC. The chain recombines TRBV10-3 with TRBJ2-1, with TRBD2 matching 15 bases. Trimming at V came to 7 bases and at J to 6 bases, leaving 13 bases not matched to a gene. Per the germline V gene, CDR1 is ENHRY and CDR2 is SYGVKD. The CDR3 sequence is 18 residues long.

The chain is built from TRBV5-6 and TRBJ2-1; 8 bases map to TRBD2. The junction had 8 bases not matched to a gene; V was cut back by 2 bases and J by 10 bases. Germline-derived CDR1 and CDR2 are SGHDT and YYEEEE. The CDR3 is made up of 14 amino acids. DNA for the CDR3: TGTGCCAGCAGCTTTGCAGCGGGAGTAAGGGAGCAGTTCTTC. It encodes CASSFAAGVREQFF.

This clonotype has just a few counts. CDR3 protein: CASRDRGWYEQYF. The CDR3, as DNA: TGTGCCAGCCGGGACAGGGGGTGGTACGAGCAGTACTTC. The V call is TRBV6-1, the J call TRBJ2-7; 11 bases are a match to TRBD1. The CDR3 extends over 13 amino acids. Germline V gene data show CDR1 as MNHNS and CDR2 as SASEGT. Trimming took 8 bases from V and 4 from J; bases not matched to a gene: 4.